The sequence of this TCR beta chain was determined in a study of blood T cells in healthy people across ages. Healthy Caucasians from Russia aged roughly 6 to 90 served as donors. Sample-barcoded 5' priming and a J-beta primer mix drove a second PCR of about 6 to 11 cycles. MiXCR, run by TCRdb on the 5' RACE reads, gives a single entry per CDR3 protein. Of about 800,000 distinct CDR3 sequences listed, roughly 60% are singletons. The TCR comes from a man in his thirties or forties in good health. The sequenced material came from blood.

CDR3 DNA sequence: TGCGCCAGCAGCCAAGGGGCGGGAGGAGATTCCTACAATGAGCAGTTCTTC. Protein sequence: CASSQGAGGDSYNEQFF. The chain joins TRBV4-3 to TRBJ2-1, with 8 nucleotides matching TRBD2. With 1 base clipped from V and 1 base from J, the junction kept 6 bases outside the gene matches. CDR1 is LGHNA, CDR2 YSLEER, per germline. This CDR3 region has 17 residues.